The sequence of this T cell receptor beta chain was determined in a study of cytomegalovirus exposure and HLA in healthy donors. Study-wide points: Later analysis placed DRB1 highest and HLA-C lowest in TCR association rates, which differed by HLA locus. TCR beta V segments were, for the most part, productive about 87% or about 30% of the time in an earlier analysis. As a later analysis showed, several of the most significant clusters appeared to be linked to common viral pathogens. Most of the CMV-associated TCR beta chains (in a later analysis) appeared to be HLA-restricted.

A multiplex PCR was run with 60 Vbeta primers and 13 Jbeta primers. Libraries were prepared by immunoSEQ multiplex PCR; TCRdb keeps only in-frame clonotypes and omits some of them. The sample consists of about 92,000 clones, about two thirds of them appearing once. This clone was seen once. Its specificity is not known. The junction differs from germline at one of its ends, possibly a read error. The CDR3 is made up of 14 amino acids. Germline lookup yields CDR1 SSHAT and CDR2 FNYEAQ (reference sequence). The chain recombines TRBV7-7 with TRBJ2-1; D remains unclear. This sequence originates from a man aged 45-65 years in good health and CMV-seronegative. Material: PBMCs. In DNA form, the CDR3 reads TGTGCTAGCAGCTTAGAGGCCGCTAGTCCTGAGCAGTTCTTC. It is translated as CASSLEAASPEQFF.